This entry lists 8 T cell receptor beta chains sequenced from one sample in a study of blood T cells in healthy people across ages. Alongside a J-beta primer mix, a sample-barcoded 5' primer served in a second PCR lasting roughly 7 to 11 cycles. One entry per CDR3 protein, called by TCRdb with MiXCR from the 5' RACE reads. The data show some 1.8 million distinct CDR3 sequences, approximately 39% seen once. Sequences were obtained from blood. All receptors derive from a human donor in good health.

The rearrangement joins TRBV29-1 to TRBJ2-5; D is unclear. This CDR3 has 12 amino acids. Germline-derived CDR1 and CDR2 are SQVTM and ANQGSEA. Trimming removed 4 bases from V and 4 bases from J, with 10 bases in between. The CDR3 region has the DNA TGCAGCGTTGGACTGTCTGGAGAGACCCAGTACTTC. The encoded protein is CSVGLSGETQYF.

The rearrangement uses TRBV20-1 and TRBJ2-5; D might be TRBD1 (6 bases). The germline V gene has CDR1 DFQATT and CDR2 SNEGSKA (reference sequence). Trimming shortened V by 4 bases and J by 0 bases, and 12 bases separated the two germline ends. The CDR3 spans 14 residues. The CDR3 DNA sequence: TGCAGTGCTATCTACCGGGACAACCAAGAGACCCAGTACTTC. Its translation is CSAIYRDNQETQYF.

This clonotype was detected once. This chain joins TRBV5-5 and TRBJ1-2, with D possibly matching TRBD1 (6 bases). Trimming shortened V by 0 bases and J by 5 bases, and 14 bases separated the two germline ends. CDR3 length equals 15 residues. Germline-derived CDR1 and CDR2 are SGHKS and YYEKEE (reference sequence). DNA of the CDR3: TGTGCCAGCAGCTTGGCCGGGACATTTGCGTATGGCTACACCTTC. Its protein product is CASSLAGTFAYGYTF.

This rearrangement joins TRBV12-3 or TRBV12-4 to TRBJ1-6; D gene ambiguous. The ends were cut back, 3 bases at V and 10 bases at J, with 10 bases in the middle. The length of the CDR3 is 13 residues. The CDR3 DNA is TGTGCCAGCAGTTTTAGCCGAGGCTCACCCCTCCACTTT. It codes for CASSFSRGSPLHF.

This clonotype occurred a few times. J is TRBJ2-3 and V is TRBV7-6; 7 bases align to TRBD2. This CDR3 contains 18 residues. The V and J ends lost 4 bases and 4 bases, in that order; junction bases with no gene match: 17. The germline V gene has CDR1 SGHVS and CDR2 FNYEAQ. The CDR3 loop reads CASSSPRAGVISADTQYF. The DNA for the CDR3 is TGTGCCAGCAGCTCCCCCCGGGCGGGGGTTATAAGTGCAGATACGCAGTATTTT. The entire variable domain, with the rest obtained from reference TRBV7-6 and TRBJ2-3, is as follows: GAGVSQSPRYKVTKRGQDVALRCDPISGHVSLYWYRQALGQGPEFLTYFNYEAQQDKSGLPNDRFSAERPEGSISTLTIQRTEQRDSAMYRCASSSPRAGVISADTQYFGPGTRLTVL.

The J gene is TRBJ2-5, the V gene TRBV4-3; D unresolved. The CDR3 runs to 14 residues. Germline assignment: CDR1 LGHNA and CDR2 YSLEER. V was cut by 0 bases and J by 1 base, with 6 bases left in between. As DNA, the CDR3 is TGCGCCAGCAGCCAAGATACGGTCCAAGAGACCCAGTACTTC. Its protein product is CASSQDTVQETQYF.

This clonotype was found a few times. The J gene is TRBJ2-7, the V gene TRBV9; the D gene is possibly TRBD2 (7 bases). V shed 2 bases and J shed 2 bases, with 17 bases lying between them. Germline assignment: CDR1 SGDLS and CDR2 YYNGEE. CDR3 size: 16 residues. The CDR3 loop is CASSVGGASSAYEQYF. Written as DNA, the CDR3 is TGTGCCAGCAGCGTGGGGGGGGCTAGCAGCGCCTACGAGCAGTACTTC.

J is TRBJ1-1 and V is TRBV5-6; D may be TRBD1 (5 bases). Germline V gene data show CDR1 as SGHDT and CDR2 as YYEEEE. The ends were cut back, 2 bases at V and 2 bases at J, with 10 bases in the middle. This CDR3 region has 14 residues. CDR3 nucleotides: TGTGCCAGCAGCTTCCGGGGCCTAAACACTGAAGCTTTCTTT. It yields the protein CASSFRGLNTEAFF.